Following are 24 T cell receptor beta chains from one sample sequenced in a study of blood T cell repertoires in COVID-19. The repertoire was sequenced with immunoSEQ multiplex PCR; TCRdb's copy has only in-frame clones and lacks some. This sample has about 260,000 clones, with just under 85% found just once. Sequenced material: peripheral blood. These receptors originate from a woman of 80 years or more with acute or convalescent COVID-19.

J is TRBJ2-7 and V is TRBV2, with D perhaps matching TRBD2 (6 bases). V lost 8 bases, J lost 4 bases, and 18 bases lay in between. From germline, CDR1 is SNHLY and CDR2 FYNNEI. CDR3 length: 14 amino acids. The CDR3 spells CASESRARGYEQYF. CDR3 DNA: TGTGCCAGCGAAAGCAGGGCTCGGGGGTACGAGCAGTACTTC.

The chain is built from TRBV6-5 and TRBJ2-5; D is possibly TRBD1 (6 bases). V was shortened by 0 bases and J by 1 base, with 9 bases between the two germline ends. Per germline, CDR1 MNHEY and CDR2 SVGAGI. There are 15 residues in the CDR3. This chain's CDR3 is CASSYSRTVQETQYF. The CDR3 DNA sequence: TGTGCCAGCAGTTACTCACGGACAGTCCAAGAGACCCAGTACTTC.

V and J are TRBV2 and TRBJ1-1, with TRBD1 identical over 8 bases. Germline V CDR1 and CDR2: SNHLY, FYNNEI. V trimming: 1 base; J trimming: 0 bases; junction bases outside the gene matches: 7. The CDR3 is made up of 17 amino acids. The CDR3 spells CASSEVALGQVNTEAFF. The CDR3 DNA sequence: TGTGCCAGCAGTGAAGTAGCTTTGGGACAGGTGAACACTGAAGCTTTCTTT.

This clone was detected once. The V and J genes are TRBV27 and TRBJ1-1; D is uncertain. Trimming stripped 2 bases from V and 3 bases from J, with 13 bases between. The CDR3 has 15 residues. From germline, CDR1 is MNHEY and CDR2 SMNVEV (reference sequence). The CDR3 spells CASSLVLGSDTEAFF. CDR3 sequence (DNA): TGTGCCAGCAGTTTAGTGCTTGGCAGCGACACTGAAGCTTTCTTT.

This rearrangement joins TRBV2 to TRBJ1-6; TRBD1 might be the D (5 bases). This CDR3 comprises 15 residues. Germline V gene lookup returns CDR1 SNHLY and CDR2 FYNNEI. V dropped 6 bases and J dropped 7 bases, with 16 bases sitting between them. CDR3 loop: CASRELPGLNSPLHF. For the CDR3, the DNA is TGTGCCAGCAGGGAACTTCCGGGACTAAATTCACCCCTCCACTTT.

The V and J genes are TRBV18 and TRBJ1-1; 7 positions match TRBD1. CDR1 is KGHSH, CDR2 LQKENI, per germline. The CDR3 has 14 residues. V dropped 2 bases and J dropped 1; count of bases not matched to a gene: 1. Here the CDR3 DNA reads TGTGCCAGCTCACCAAACAGGGGGAACACTGAAGCTTTCTTT. This sequence encodes CASSPNRGNTEAFF.

The rearrangement links TRBV2 to TRBJ2-1, with D possibly TRBD2 on 6 matching bases. Germline values: CDR1 SNHLY, CDR2 FYNNEI. The CDR3 loop spans 17 amino acids. V lost 0 bases and J lost 9, with 21 bases in between. In DNA form, the CDR3 reads TGTGCCAGCAGTGAAGCCGTCGGGAGCTCCCGAACAGGTGAGCAGTTCTTC. This encodes CASSEAVGSSRTGEQFF.

This clone appeared once. The chain combines TRBV4-2 with TRBJ2-7; the D gene is possibly TRBD1 (6 bases). Germline CDR1 is LGHNA and CDR2 is YNFKEQ. The CDR3 spans 16 residues. Trimming removed 0 bases at V and 6 bases at J, with 18 bases between. CDR3 sequence reads: CASSQDWAQGSGEQYF. The CDR3 nucleotides read TGTGCCAGCAGCCAAGATTGGGCCCAGGGGAGCGGCGAGCAGTACTTC.

The rearrangement links TRBV5-1 to TRBJ2-6; tentative D call: TRBD2 (6 bases). This CDR3 has 17 amino acids. V was pared by 0 bases and J by 4 bases, with 14 bases between. Germline lookup yields CDR1 SGHRS and CDR2 YFSETQ. CDR3 in amino acids: CASSLELALSGANVLTF. As DNA, the CDR3 is TGCGCCAGCAGCTTGGAACTAGCCCTGTCCGGGGCCAACGTCCTGACTTTC.

The chain combines TRBV5-1 with TRBJ1-4; D perhaps matches TRBD1 (5 bases). There are 14 residues in the CDR3. Trimming pared 4 bases from V and 7 bases from J, leaving 14 bases between. From germline, CDR1 is SGHRS and CDR2 YFSETQ. CDR3 sequence: CASSTSTVSEKLFF. In DNA form, the CDR3 reads TGCGCCAGCAGCACTTCGACAGTAAGTGAAAAACTGTTTTTT.

The chain couples TRBV4-1 to TRBJ2-1, with D possibly TRBD1 on 5 matching bases. The length of the CDR3 is 13 residues. Germline V lookup: CDR1 MGHRA, CDR2 YSYEKL. V lost 0 bases to trimming and J lost 7 bases, with 7 bases between them. CDR3 DNA: TGCGCCAGCAGCCAAGATAAGGGGAATGAGCAGTTCTTC. Encoded protein: CASSQDKGNEQFF.

This rearrangement joins TRBV30 to TRBJ2-1; unclear D gene. CDR1 GTSNPN and CDR2 SVGIG come from the germline V gene (reference sequence). Deletions cut 2 bases from V and 5 bases from J, with 4 bases between. The CDR3 is 11 residues long. CDR3 in amino acids: CAWSIDNEQFF. In DNA, the CDR3 is TGTGCCTGGAGTATAGACAATGAGCAGTTCTTC.

The chain is built from TRBV6-6 and TRBJ2-7; 7 bases are shared with TRBD1. J was trimmed by 2 bases and V by 4 bases; bases with no gene match: 2. Germline-derived CDR1 and CDR2 are MNHNY and SVGAGI (reference sequence). This CDR3 is 13 amino acids long. The CDR3 protein is CASSSTGAYEQYF. Written as DNA, the CDR3 is TGTGCCAGCAGTTCCACAGGGGCCTACGAGCAGTACTTC.

V is TRBV5-6 and J is TRBJ2-5, with 8 bases matching TRBD2. This CDR3 region has 14 residues. The germline CDR1 and CDR2 sequences are SGHDT and YYEEEE. V gave up 2 bases and J gave up 3 bases; unmatched junction bases: 3. The CDR3 reads CASSLAGVEETQYF. CDR3 nucleotides: TGTGCCAGCAGCTTAGCGGGGGTAGAAGAGACCCAGTACTTC.

The genes are TRBV6-5 and TRBJ1-1; TRBD1 aligns across 7 bases. Trimming cost V 2 bases and J 1 base; bases outside gene matches: 7. CDR3 size: 16 residues. Germline values: CDR1 MNHEY, CDR2 SVGAGI. CDR3: CASSYERGLTNTEAFF. The CDR3 DNA is TGTGCCAGCAGTTACGAGAGGGGGCTAACGAACACTGAAGCTTTCTTT.

This clone was counted only a few times. The chain joins TRBV7-2 to TRBJ2-5; 9 bases align to TRBD2. CDR3 size: 17 residues. Looked up from germline, CDR1 is SGHTA and CDR2 is FQGNSA. V shed 2 bases and J 5 bases; nucleotides not matched to a gene: 12. The CDR3 loop is CASSLRLRGRVGETQYF. CDR3 sequence (DNA): TGTGCCAGCAGCTTACGTTTGCGCGGGAGGGTTGGGGAGACCCAGTACTTC.

In its sample, this clone was seen once. This sequence joins TRBV18 and TRBJ1-2, with a possible D match to TRBD1 (6 bases). The CDR3 has 15 residues. CDR1 and CDR2 (germline): KGHSH, LQKENI. V lost 4 bases, J lost 0 bases, and 12 bases lay in between. CDR3 in amino acids: CASSLNRASNYGYTF. In DNA, the CDR3 is TGTGCCAGCTCACTAAACAGGGCTTCTAACTATGGCTACACCTTC.

The chain employs TRBV7-2 and TRBJ2-3; 10 bases fit TRBD2. The germline V gene has CDR1 SGHTA and CDR2 FQGNSA. This CDR3 region has 15 residues. The trim removed 6 bases at V and 1 base at J, leaving 4 bases unmatched. CDR3 residues: CASSSSGGGTDTQYF. CDR3 DNA: TGTGCCAGCAGTTCTAGCGGGGGTGGCACAGATACGCAGTATTTT.

The chain has TRBV5-1 and TRBJ2-7, with 10 nucleotides matching TRBD1. V shed 4 bases and J 7 bases; nucleotides not matched to a gene: 11. This CDR3 contains 15 residues. The V gene's germline CDR1 is SGHRS and CDR2 YFSETQ. This CDR3 is CASSNMGQGSGEQYF. The CDR3, as DNA: TGCGCCAGCAGCAACATGGGACAGGGGTCGGGTGAGCAGTACTTC.

This clone was observed a few times. The chain couples TRBV5-1 to TRBJ2-2, with a tentative D call TRBD1 (6 bases). This CDR3 comprises 14 residues. The V end was cut by 4 bases, the J end by 1 base, with 8 bases between. The germline V gene has CDR1 SGHRS and CDR2 YFSETQ. The CDR3 loop is CASSHRVNTGELFF. CDR3 coding DNA: TGCGCCAGCAGCCACAGGGTGAACACCGGGGAGCTGTTTTTT.

This sequence joins TRBV18 and TRBJ2-5; the D gene is possibly TRBD2 (5 bases). The germline V gene encodes CDR1 KGHSH and CDR2 LQKENI. This CDR3 is built from 14 residues. V lost 0 bases to trimming and J lost 5 bases, with 10 bases between them. DNA of the CDR3: TGTGCCAGCTCACCACCGACGGAGGTGGAGACCCAGTACTTC. It specifies CASSPPTEVETQYF.

The chain is built from TRBV14 and TRBJ2-2; 9 bases agree with TRBD1. The CDR3 runs to 15 residues. V gave up 4 bases and J gave up 5 bases; unmatched junction bases: 5. In germline, CDR1 is SGHDN, CDR2 FVKESK. DNA for the CDR3: TGTGCCAGCAGCCGAACCGGGACAGGGACCGGGGAGCTGTTTTTT. Translated: CASSRTGTGTGELFF. Complete variable domain (other parts from reference TRBV14 and TRBJ2-2): EAGVTQFPSHSVIEKGQTVTLRCDPISGHDNLYWYRRVMGKEIKFLLHFVKESKQDESGMPNNRFLAERTGGTYSTLKVQPAELEDSGVYFCASSRTGTGTGELFFGEGSRLTVL.

The chain joins TRBV5-6 to TRBJ2-1; 14 nucleotides align to TRBD2. The CDR3 covers 19 residues. Germline assignment: CDR1 SGHDT and CDR2 YYEEEE. With V trimmed by 4 bases and J by 7 bases, 16 bases remained unmatched. The CDR3 DNA sequence: TGTGCCAGCAGCCCCGGGACAAGACTAGCGGGAGGGCCATTGAATGAGCAGTTCTTC. This translates into CASSPGTRLAGGPLNEQFF. Full variable domain (remainder filled in from reference TRBV5-6 and TRBJ2-1): DAGVTQSPTHLIKTRGQQVTLRCSPKSGHDTVSWYQQALGQGPQFIFQYYEEEERQRGNFPDRFSGHQFPNYSSELNVNALLLGDSALYLCASSPGTRLAGGPLNEQFFGPGTRLTVL.

The gene calls are TRBV18 and TRBJ1-1; D possibly corresponds to TRBD1 (5 bases). Germline V lookup: CDR1 KGHSH, CDR2 LQKENI. The CDR3 spans 15 residues. V was pared by 6 bases and J by 3 bases, with 17 bases between. The CDR3 here is CASSVRAGRDTEAFF. Here the CDR3 DNA reads TGTGCCAGCTCGGTTAGGGCGGGGCGGGACACTGAAGCTTTCTTT.